A selection of T cell receptor beta chains follows, all from one sample in a study of cytomegalovirus exposure and HLA in healthy donors. TCRdb keeps only in-frame clones here, not all; method: immunoSEQ multiplex PCR. The data contain about 210,000 clones, approximately 78% of them singletons. Sequencing was performed on PBMCs. These receptors were collected from a young man in good health and CMV-seronegative. CDR3s include the opening cysteine and the closing phenylalanine or tryptophan. A D gene is named only where the DNA matches it firmly. Rows give clone size only sometimes, using once, few, many, or a class for an expanded clone.

length | J | D | V | size | CDR3 | DNA
18 | TRBJ1-5 | TRBD1 | TRBV9 | - | CASSAPTGGPFSNQPQHF | TGTGCCAGCAGCGCTCCTACAGGGGGCCCCTTTAGCAATCAGCCCCAGCATTTT
15 | TRBJ1-5 | - | TRBV6-1 | - | CASSSPTGLGQPQHF | TGTGCCAGCAGCTCTCCGACAGGTCTTGGACAGCCCCAGCATTTT
16 | TRBJ1-1 | TRBD1 | TRBV6-5 | - | CASSYDGTGSNTEAFF | TGTGCCAGCAGTTATGACGGGACAGGGTCTAACACTGAAGCTTTCTTT
15 | TRBJ2-7 | TRBD1 | TRBV25-1 | - | CASSFPGTGYYEQYF | TGTGCCAGCAGTTTTCCCGGGACAGGCTACTACGAGCAGTACTTC
13 | TRBJ1-1 | TRBD1 | TRBV18 | - | CASSPQGGSEAFF | TGTGCCAGCTCACCACAAGGGGGCTCTGAAGCTTTCTTT
17 | TRBJ2-5 | TRBD2 | TRBV5-1 | - | CASSLGSARLAAETQYF | TGCGCCAGCAGCTTGGGGTCGGCGCGGCTAGCGGCTGAGACCCAGTACTTC
14 | TRBJ1-5 | - | TRBV5-6 | few | CASSLGVLASPQHF | TGTGCCAGCAGCCTGGGGGTTCTAGCCTCGCCCCAGCATTTT
15 | TRBJ2-2 | - | TRBV6-5 | - | CASSYSGLNTGELFF | TGTGCCAGCAGTTACTCGGGACTCAACACCGGGGAGCTGTTTTTT
11 | TRBJ2-1 | - | TRBV9 | few | CASSGPGEQFF | TGTGCCAGCAGCGGCCCGGGGGAGCAGTTCTTC
13 | TRBJ2-7 | - | TRBV29-1 | - | CSALPDNSYEQYF | TGCAGCGCCCTGCCGGACAACTCCTACGAGCAGTACTTC